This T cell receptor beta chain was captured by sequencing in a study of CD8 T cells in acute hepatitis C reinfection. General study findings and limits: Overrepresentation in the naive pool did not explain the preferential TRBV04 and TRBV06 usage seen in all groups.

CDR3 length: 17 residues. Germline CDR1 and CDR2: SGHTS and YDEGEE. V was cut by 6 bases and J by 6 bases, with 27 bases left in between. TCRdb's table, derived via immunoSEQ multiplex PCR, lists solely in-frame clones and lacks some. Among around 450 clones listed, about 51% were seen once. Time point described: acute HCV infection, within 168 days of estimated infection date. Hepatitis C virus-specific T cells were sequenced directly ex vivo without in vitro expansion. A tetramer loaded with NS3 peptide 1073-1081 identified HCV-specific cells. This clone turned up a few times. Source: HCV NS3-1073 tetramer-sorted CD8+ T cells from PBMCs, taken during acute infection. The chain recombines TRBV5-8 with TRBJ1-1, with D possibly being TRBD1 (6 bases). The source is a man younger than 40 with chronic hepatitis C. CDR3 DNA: TGTGCCAGCACCACCGACCTCGGACAGACCTTCTCCCCTGAAGCTTTCTTT. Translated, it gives CASTTDLGQTFSPEAFF.